Given below is one T cell receptor (beta chain) in context. Its antigen remains unknown. The data derive from a study of human T cells and chemical hapten exposure. Documented time point: pre-sensitization, week 0. Stated treatment: therapeutic diphenylcyclopropenone sensitization with weekly scalp DPC. Study-level points and caveats: PT1 expanded TCR counts and patch test score were linked, and their correlation was positive. Those TCRs sitting above 1 in 1000 frequency stayed the same with DPC sensitization.

TCRdb re-derived calls from the RACE reads in MiXCR, one entry per CDR3 protein. Among a few hundred thousand distinct CDR3 sequences listed, 5% to 6.5% were seen once. Germline CDR1 is SGHRS and CDR2 is YFSETQ. The CDR3 extends over 14 amino acids. The V and J ends lost 0 bases and 7 bases respectively, with 11 bases between them. The gene calls are TRBV5-1 and TRBJ1-5, with D unresolved. The sequence was collected from a woman under 30 with alopecia areata. Some clones in this sample may be carry-over from other donors' samples. Material: whole blood, obtained in connection with sensitization to the hapten diphenylcyclopropenone (DPC). The chain's CDR3 is CASSLVSGIQPQHF. The CDR3 DNA reads as TGCGCCAGCAGCTTGGTTTCGGGGATCCAGCCCCAGCATTTT.